Following are 2 T cell receptor beta chains from one sample sequenced in a study of T cells after yellow fever vaccination. TCRdb independently ran MiXCR on the 5' RACE reads; one entry per CDR3 protein. The sample includes around 250,000 distinct CDR3 sequences, roughly 5% of them seen just once. The starting material was CD4+ T cells sorted from PBMCs, obtained on the day of the yellow fever booster vaccination. The receptors derive from a man aged 18 to 35 who received the YFV17D yellow fever vaccine.

The rearrangement uses TRBV6-1 and TRBJ2-7, with 9 bases aligning to TRBD2. V gave up 2 bases and J gave up 4 bases; unmatched junction bases: 3. The germline gives CDR1 MNHNS, CDR2 SASEGT. There are 14 residues in the CDR3. CDR3 nucleotide sequence: TGTGCCAGCAGTGAAAGCGGGGGGCTATACGAGCAGTACTTC. It codes for CASSESGGLYEQYF.

This chain links TRBV7-2 with TRBJ2-2; D uncertain. Per the germline V gene, CDR1 is SGHTA and CDR2 is FQGNSA. This CDR3 contains 14 residues. Trimming took off 6 bases at V and 6 bases at J, with 14 bases between the two ends. CDR3 bases: TGTGCCAGCAGTATATTTCACTTGGCCGGGGAGCTGTTTTTT. This encodes CASSIFHLAGELFF.